This TCR beta chain was sequenced in a study of molecular identifiers for immune sequencing clone quantification. Broader study findings: Clonotypes topping 20 RNA copies carried over 97% of effector molecules but under 1% of naive ones. Barcode sharing among identical TCR molecules could make large clones appear smaller.

TCRdb re-analysed the PCR reads in MiXCR, keeping a single row per CDR3 protein. There are a few hundred thousand distinct CDR3 sequences in the sample; 25% occur only once, and roughly 0.79% lies in the top ten. In regard to this clonotype: What it binds is not known.

CDR1 is SGHVS, CDR2 FNYEAQ, per germline. V was pared by 5 bases and J by 2 bases, with 5 bases of the junction left unmatched. The CDR3 contains 15 residues. The origin of this receptor is a human donor in good health. Some libraries in this study had Jurkat cell RNA spiked in. This chain uses TRBV7-6 with TRBJ2-7, with 11 bases that match TRBD2. The sequenced sample was naive CD8+ T cells from blood, with Jurkat cell RNA spiked in. Subset given: FACS-sorted CD8+CD4-CCR7+CD45RA+ naive T cells. The CDR3 sequence: CASSPELAGAYEQYF. The CDR3 nucleotides read TGTGCCAGCAGCCCAGAACTAGCGGGAGCCTACGAGCAGTACTTC.